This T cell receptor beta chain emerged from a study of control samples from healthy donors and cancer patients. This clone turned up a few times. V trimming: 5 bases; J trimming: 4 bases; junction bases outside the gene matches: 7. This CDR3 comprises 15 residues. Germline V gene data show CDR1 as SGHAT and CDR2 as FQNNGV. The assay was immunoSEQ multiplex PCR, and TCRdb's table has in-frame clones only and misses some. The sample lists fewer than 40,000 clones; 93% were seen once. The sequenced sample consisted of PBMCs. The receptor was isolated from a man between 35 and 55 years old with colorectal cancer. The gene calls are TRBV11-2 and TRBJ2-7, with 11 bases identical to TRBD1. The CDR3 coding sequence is TGTGCCAGCAGCAGCCTCCGGGACAGGGGGTACGAGCAGTACTTC. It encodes CASSSLRDRGYEQYF.